Shown below are 27 T cell receptor beta chains from a single sample sequenced in a study of regulatory T cells in long-lasting Graves disease. CDR3 regions were amplified by Arm-PCR using iRepertoire HTBI primers to build TCR beta libraries. One entry per CDR3 protein results from TCRdb running MiXCR on the multiplex PCR reads. The table records 400,000 to 450,000 distinct CDR3 sequences, over 15% of them present only once. The time point here: newly diagnosed GD, antithyroid drugs for less than 3 months. Isolated PBMC RNA provided the starting material for the TCR library. This same sample was also taken into another study, of T cells in Graves' hyperthyroidism and ophthalmopathy.

This specimen consisted of peripheral blood mononuclear cells (PBMCs), obtained at new diagnosis, from a patient treated with antithyroid drugs. The receptors stem from a woman in her 30s with Graves disease.

The chain links TRBV20-1 to TRBJ2-2; D possibly corresponds to TRBD1 (5 bases). This CDR3 is 14 amino acids long. Trimming left V 4 bases short and J 0 bases short, with 9 bases between. Germline assignment: CDR1 DFQATT and CDR2 SNEGSKA (reference sequence). The CDR3 nucleotides are TGCAGTGCTACGGACATAGCGAACACCGGGGAGCTGTTTTTT. Translated: CSATDIANTGELFF.

The sample holds many counts of this clonotype. The V call is TRBV2, the J call TRBJ2-4; no clear D. The V and J ends lost 6 bases and 0 bases respectively, with 9 bases between them. CDR3 size: 14 residues. The germline V gene encodes CDR1 SNHLY and CDR2 FYNNEI. The CDR3 is CASRAVLAKNIQYF. The CDR3 region has the DNA TGTGCCAGCAGGGCGGTCTTAGCCAAAAACATTCAGTACTTC.

V usage is TRBV4-3 and J usage is TRBJ2-3; 9 bases fit TRBD1. Germline values: CDR1 LGHNA, CDR2 YSLEER. This CDR3 region has 18 residues. V lost 1 base to trimming and J lost 4 bases; unmatched junction nucleotides: 12. The CDR3: CASSQGPGQGLVSDTQYF. The CDR3 nucleotides read TGCGCCAGCAGCCAAGGACCGGGACAGGGTCTCGTTTCAGATACGCAGTATTTT.

Concerning this clonotype itself: Given a much more abundant clone one base away, this may be a read error. CDR3 DNA sequence: TGTGCCAGCAGCGATACGCGGGGGGGGGAGACCCGGTACTTC. Its protein is CASSDTRGGETRYF. The J gene is TRBJ2-5, the V gene TRBV7-9, with 9 nucleotides matching TRBD2. This CDR3 is 14 amino acids long. From germline, CDR1 is SEHNR and CDR2 FQNEAQ (reference sequence).

A note on this clonotype: A read error is the likely source, as a far larger clone sits one nucleotide away. The chain links TRBV10-3 to TRBJ2-7; possibly TRBD2 for D (5 bases). The V end was cut by 5 bases, the J end by 2 bases, with 13 bases between. This CDR3 spans 14 amino acids. The germline gives CDR1 ENHRY, CDR2 SYGVKD. In DNA form, the CDR3 reads TGTGCCATCAGTTTAACGGGATTCGCCTACGAGCAGTACTTC. Its protein is CAISLTGFAYEQYF.

The table lists this clonotype with a few counts. The chain recombines TRBV2 with TRBJ2-1; D remains unclear. This CDR3 comprises 13 residues. The germline V gene encodes CDR1 SNHLY and CDR2 FYNNEI. V lost 1 base and J 6 bases, leaving 7 bases between the germline ends. Here the CDR3 reads CASSEGSLNEQFF. The CDR3, as DNA: TGTGCCAGCAGTGAAGGGAGCCTCAATGAGCAGTTCTTC. The full variable domain, with the rest looked up from reference TRBV2 and TRBJ2-1, is EPEVTQTPSHQVTQMGQEVILRCVPISNHLYFYWYRQILGQKVEFLVSFYNNEISEKSEIFDDQFSVERPDGSNFTLKIRSTKLEDSAMYFCASSEGSLNEQFFGPGTRLTVL.

This clonotype is a singleton in its sample. The gene calls are TRBV29-1 and TRBJ2-5; D is undetermined. The V and J ends lost 6 bases and 5 bases respectively, with 16 bases between them. This CDR3 is built from 13 residues. The germline V gene encodes CDR1 SQVTM and CDR2 ANQGSEA. The CDR3 DNA follows: TGCAGCGTCCAGGCGGCGGATAGGGAGACCCAGTACTTC. Protein product: CSVQAADRETQYF.

The chain combines TRBV20-1 with TRBJ2-2; 8 positions match TRBD1. The junction had 5 bases not matched to a gene; V was cut back by 4 bases and J by 1 base. Per germline, CDR1 DFQATT and CDR2 SNEGSKA (reference sequence). This CDR3 has 15 residues. The CDR3 DNA sequence: TGCAGTGCTATCCGGACAGGGAGGAACACCGGGGAGCTGTTTTTT. Protein product: CSAIRTGRNTGELFF.

This sequence joins TRBV6-1 and TRBJ2-5; 10 bases align to TRBD2. Germline CDR1 reads MNHNS; CDR2 reads SASEGT. The CDR3 runs to 12 residues. V lost 8 bases to trimming and J lost 4 bases; unmatched junction nucleotides: 1. The CDR3 DNA follows: TGTGCCAGCCAGCGGGGGGGAGAGACCCAGTACTTC. Translation gives CASQRGGETQYF.

The sample holds many counts of this clonotype. The chain links TRBV19 to TRBJ2-7; 12 positions agree with TRBD1. This CDR3 comprises 18 residues. With V trimmed by 9 bases and J by 0 bases, 15 bases remained unmatched. In germline, CDR1 is LNHDA, CDR2 SQIVND (reference sequence). CDR3 DNA: TGTGCCAGCTCAATTTCCGGGACAGGGGGCTCCAGCTCCTACGAGCAGTACTTC. It yields the protein CASSISGTGGSSSYEQYF.

The sample holds many counts of this clonotype. The CDR3 DNA sequence: TGCAGTGCTAGAGATAAGGGAGCGGGACCCTCCTACAATGAGCAGTTCTTC. Protein sequence: CSARDKGAGPSYNEQFF. The genes are TRBV20-1 and TRBJ2-1; 7 nucleotides align to TRBD2. The V gene end was trimmed by 0 bases and the J gene end by 0 bases; junction bases not matched to a gene: 8. CDR3 size: 17 residues. The germline V gene has CDR1 DFQATT and CDR2 SNEGSKA (reference sequence).

The J gene is TRBJ2-1, the V gene TRBV20-1, with D possibly TRBD2 on 5 matching bases. Germline CDR1 and CDR2: DFQATT and SNEGSKA (reference sequence). The germline V and J ends were trimmed by 5 bases and 11 bases, with 10 bases remaining between them. The CDR3 covers 10 residues. Written as DNA, the CDR3 is TGCAGTGCTCAAGAGGGTCAGCAGTTCTTC. This codes for CSAQEGQQFF.

Concerning this clonotype: A read error may account for a junction end that differs from germline. V gene TRBV28 combines with J gene TRBJ2-1; tentative D call: TRBD2 (6 bases). Germline lookup yields CDR1 MDHEN and CDR2 SYDVKM. The length of the CDR3 is 11 residues. DNA of the CDR3: TGTGCCAGCAGTTCGGGAGCGGGTAAGATCTTC. This codes for CASSSGAGKIF. The complete variable domain, with remaining parts taken from reference TRBV28 and TRBJ2-1, reads DVKVTQSSRYLVKRTGEKVFLECVQDMDHENMFWYRQDPGLGLRLIYFSYDVKMKEKGDIPEGYSVSREKKERFSLILESASTNQTSMYLCASSSGAGKIFGPGTRLTVL.

As concerns this clonotype: The junction does not match germline at one end; this may be a read error. The chain carries TRBV4-3 and TRBJ2-7, with TRBD1 as a possible D gene (5 bases). The germline V gene has CDR1 LGHNA and CDR2 YSLEER. This CDR3 has 13 residues. The CDR3 protein is CASSQDVSTVLGF. CDR3 coding DNA: TGCGCCAGCAGCCAAGACGTTTCGACAGTACTGGGCTTC.

This clonotype was seen repeatedly, ten times or more. CDR3 coding DNA: TGTGCCAGCAGCTTAGATACCGGGGGCTTTTCCTACGAGCAGTACTTC. It translates to CASSLDTGGFSYEQYF. J is TRBJ2-7 and V is TRBV11-2; D is tentatively TRBD1 or TRBD2 (6 bases each). Trimming shortened V by 0 bases and J by 1 base, and 13 bases separated the two germline ends. Germline CDR1 is SGHAT and CDR2 is FQNNGV. The CDR3 runs to 16 residues.

In this sample, this clonotype turned up many times. The chain uses TRBV20-1 and TRBJ2-7; D possibly corresponds to TRBD2 (6 bases). Germline V lookup: CDR1 DFQATT, CDR2 SNEGSKA (reference sequence). V was cut by 6 bases and J by 2 bases, with 14 bases left in between. The CDR3 is 13 amino acids. CDR3 sequence: CSARDGSTYEQYF. As DNA, the CDR3 is TGCAGTGCGCGGGACGGGTCAACCTACGAGCAGTACTTC.

About this clonotype: This may be a read error, as it is one base from a much larger clone. Likely a read error: the CDR3 ends without its conserved phenylalanine or tryptophan. The gene calls are TRBV28 and TRBJ2-7, with 7 nucleotides matching TRBD1. The V gene end was trimmed by 5 bases and the J gene end by 3 bases; junction bases not matched to a gene: 4. The CDR3 runs to 13 residues. CDR1 and CDR2 (germline): MDHEN, SYDVKM. Written as DNA, the CDR3 is TGTGCCAGCAGTCCCGGACAGGTCTACGAGCAGTACTTG. Translated: CASSPGQVYEQYL.

This clonotype has a count of ten or more. This sequence joins TRBV3-1 and TRBJ1-2, with a tentative D call TRBD1 (6 bases). Germline CDR1 is LGHDT and CDR2 is YNNKEL (reference sequence). Trimming took 4 bases from V and 6 from J, leaving 12 bases between them. The CDR3 covers 13 residues. CDR3 sequence (DNA): TGTGCCAGCAGCCCTACGGGGGCAGATGGCTACACCTTC. This encodes CASSPTGADGYTF.

This clonotype was detected many times. J is TRBJ2-3 and V is TRBV7-3; D is tentatively TRBD1 or TRBD2 (5 bases each). Between the trimmed V and J ends, which lost 2 bases and 6 bases, there was a span of 6 bases. CDR1 and CDR2 from the germline V gene are SGHTA and FQGTGA. The CDR3 totals 12 residues. CDR3 sequence reads: CASSLGDDTQYF. Written as DNA, the CDR3 is TGTGCCAGCAGCTTAGGGGACGATACGCAGTATTTT.

V usage is TRBV28 and J usage is TRBJ2-3, with TRBD2 matching over 16 bases. From germline, CDR1 is MDHEN and CDR2 SYDVKM. Trimming removed 6 bases from V and 0 bases from J; junction bases left unmatched: 12. The CDR3 spans 20 residues. The CDR3 sequence is CASRGRPPGLAGGSTDTQYF. The DNA for the CDR3 is TGTGCCAGCAGGGGGCGGCCTCCGGGACTAGCGGGAGGGAGCACAGATACGCAGTATTTT.

This clonotype was seen many times. The chain has TRBV15 and TRBJ1-3; 9 bases line up with TRBD1. The V gene end was trimmed by 4 bases and the J gene end by 2 bases; junction bases not matched to a gene: 3. The V gene's germline CDR1 is LNHNV and CDR2 YYDKDF (reference sequence). The CDR3 has 15 amino acids. CDR3 residues: CATSTGQGAGNTIYF. CDR3 nucleotide sequence: TGTGCCACCAGCACGGGACAGGGAGCTGGAAACACCATATATTTT.

A word on this clonotype: Germline and junction disagree at one end, which may indicate a read error. The V and J genes are TRBV9 and TRBJ2-1, with a tentative D call TRBD2 (5 bases). This CDR3 comprises 17 residues. The germline V gene encodes CDR1 SGDLS and CDR2 YYNGEE. In nucleotides, the CDR3 is TGTGCCAGCAGCGCTCGGGGAAAACCAAGCTCCCACAATGAGCAGTTCTTC. It codes for CASSARGKPSSHNEQFF.

This clonotype was picked up many times. This chain joins TRBV25-1 and TRBJ2-7; D may be TRBD1 (5 bases). V gave up 4 bases and J gave up 6 bases, with 19 bases separating them. CDR1 and CDR2 (germline): MGHDK, SYGVNS. The length of the CDR3 is 15 residues. The CDR3 coding sequence is TGTGCCAGCAGTGTAGAAGGGGCAGGGCCTAGCGAGCAGTACTTC. Amino acids: CASSVEGAGPSEQYF.

This clonotype appeared many times. The chain has TRBV25-1 and TRBJ1-1, with D possibly TRBD1 on 5 matching bases. This CDR3 has 15 residues. From germline, CDR1 is MGHDK and CDR2 SYGVNS. Deletions cut 4 bases from V and 3 bases from J, with 15 bases between. CDR3 amino acids: CASSGRGEGDTEAFF. The CDR3 DNA reads as TGTGCCAGCAGTGGACGAGGGGAGGGAGACACTGAAGCTTTCTTT. The variable domain in full, completed from reference TRBV25-1 and TRBJ1-1, reads EADIYQTPRYLVIGTGKKITLECSQTMGHDKMYWYQQDPGMELHLIHYSYGVNSTEKGDLSSESTVSRIRTEHFPLTLESARPSHTSQYLCASSGRGEGDTEAFFGQGTRLTVV.

This clonotype was seen ten or more times. V usage is TRBV9 and J usage is TRBJ2-1, with unresolved D. Germline V gives CDR1 SGDLS, CDR2 YYNGEE. The CDR3 totals 15 residues. The ends were cut back, 3 bases at V and 5 bases at J, with 15 bases in the middle. DNA of the CDR3: TGTGCCAGCAGCGGTCAGCAGGCTCTAGACAATGAGCAGTTCTTC. It translates to CASSGQQALDNEQFF.

This clonotype has at least ten counts. The chain joins TRBV30 to TRBJ2-7; 9 bases line up with TRBD2. Germline loops: CDR1 GTSNPN, CDR2 SVGIG (reference sequence). V lost 1 base to trimming and J lost 2 bases; unmatched junction nucleotides: 3. The CDR3 spans 14 residues. The CDR3 nucleotides read TGTGCCTGGAGTGGACTAGCGGATACCTACGAGCAGTACTTC. It translates to CAWSGLADTYEQYF.

In this sample, this clonotype turned up many times. V gene TRBV14 combines with J gene TRBJ2-7, with D perhaps TRBD1 or TRBD2 (5 bases each). The CDR3 runs 15 residues. V shed 0 bases and J shed 2 bases, with 11 bases lying between them. Germline V gene data show CDR1 as SGHDN and CDR2 as FVKESK. This chain's CDR3 is CASSQDWGKTYEQYF. The CDR3 DNA follows: TGTGCCAGCAGCCAAGATTGGGGGAAAACCTACGAGCAGTACTTC.